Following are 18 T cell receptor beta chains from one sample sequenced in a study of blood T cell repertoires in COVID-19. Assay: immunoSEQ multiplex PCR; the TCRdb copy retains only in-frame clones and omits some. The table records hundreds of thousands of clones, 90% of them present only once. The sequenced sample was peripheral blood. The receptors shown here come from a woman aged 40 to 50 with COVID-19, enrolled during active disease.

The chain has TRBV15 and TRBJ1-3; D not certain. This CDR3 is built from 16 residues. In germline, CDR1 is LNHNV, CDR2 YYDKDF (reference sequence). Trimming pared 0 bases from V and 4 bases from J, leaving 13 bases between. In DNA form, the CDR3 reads TGTGCCACCAGCAGAGATTACGACACACCGGGAAACACCATATATTTT. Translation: CATSRDYDTPGNTIYF.

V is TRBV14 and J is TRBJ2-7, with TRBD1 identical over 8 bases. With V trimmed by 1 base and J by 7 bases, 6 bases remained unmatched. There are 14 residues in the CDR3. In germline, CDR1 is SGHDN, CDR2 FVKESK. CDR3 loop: CASSQVPRQGEQYF. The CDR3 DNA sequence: TGTGCCAGCAGCCAAGTTCCCCGACAGGGGGAGCAGTACTTC.

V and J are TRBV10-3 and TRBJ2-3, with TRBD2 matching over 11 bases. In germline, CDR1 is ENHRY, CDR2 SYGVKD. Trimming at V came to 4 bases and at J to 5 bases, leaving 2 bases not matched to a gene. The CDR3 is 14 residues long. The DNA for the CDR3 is TGTGCCATCAGTGGACTAGCGGGATTAGATACGCAGTATTTT. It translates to CAISGLAGLDTQYF.

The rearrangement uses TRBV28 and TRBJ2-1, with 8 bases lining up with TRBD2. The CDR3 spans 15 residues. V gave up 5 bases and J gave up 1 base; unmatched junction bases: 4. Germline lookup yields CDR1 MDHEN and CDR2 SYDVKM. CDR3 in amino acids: CASSRSGKSYNEQFF. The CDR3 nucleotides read TGTGCCAGCAGTCGTAGCGGGAAGTCCTACAATGAGCAGTTCTTC.

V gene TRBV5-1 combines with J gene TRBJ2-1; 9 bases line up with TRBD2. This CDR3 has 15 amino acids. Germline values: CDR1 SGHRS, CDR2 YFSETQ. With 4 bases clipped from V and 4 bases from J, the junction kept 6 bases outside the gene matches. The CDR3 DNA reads TGCGCCAGCAGCCCTAGCAGCGGGGGGTACAATGAGCAGTTCTTC. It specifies CASSPSSGGYNEQFF.

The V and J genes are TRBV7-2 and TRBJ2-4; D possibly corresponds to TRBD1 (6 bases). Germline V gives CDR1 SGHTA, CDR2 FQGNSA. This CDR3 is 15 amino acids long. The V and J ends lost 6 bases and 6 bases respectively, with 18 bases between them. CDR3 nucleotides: TGTGCCAGCAGTCTTTGGGCAGGGGATGGAAACATTCAGTACTTC. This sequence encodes CASSLWAGDGNIQYF.

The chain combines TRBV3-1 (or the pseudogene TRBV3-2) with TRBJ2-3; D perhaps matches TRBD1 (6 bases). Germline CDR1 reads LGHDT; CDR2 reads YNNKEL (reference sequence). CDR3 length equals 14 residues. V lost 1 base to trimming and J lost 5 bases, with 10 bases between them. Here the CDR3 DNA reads TGTGCCAGCAGCCAAGTGCTCAGGGGAGATACGCAGTATTTT. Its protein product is CASSQVLRGDTQYF.

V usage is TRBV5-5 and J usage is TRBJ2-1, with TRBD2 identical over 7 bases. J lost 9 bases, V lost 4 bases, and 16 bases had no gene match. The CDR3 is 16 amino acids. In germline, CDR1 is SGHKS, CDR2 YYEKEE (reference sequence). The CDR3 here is CASSRTDMYGEGEQFF. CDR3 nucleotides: TGTGCCAGCAGCCGGACCGACATGTATGGGGAGGGTGAGCAGTTCTTC.

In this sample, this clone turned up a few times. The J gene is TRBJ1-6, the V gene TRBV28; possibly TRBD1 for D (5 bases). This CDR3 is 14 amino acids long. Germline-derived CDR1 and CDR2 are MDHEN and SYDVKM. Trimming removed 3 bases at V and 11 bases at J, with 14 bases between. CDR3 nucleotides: TGTGCCAGCAGTTTCGGGGGGACGAGTACACCCCTCCACTTT. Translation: CASSFGGTSTPLHF.

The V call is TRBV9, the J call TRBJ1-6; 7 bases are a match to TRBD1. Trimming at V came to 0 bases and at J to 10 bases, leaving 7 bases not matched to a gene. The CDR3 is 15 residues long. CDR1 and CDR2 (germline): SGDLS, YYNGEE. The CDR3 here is CASSVGGQVSSPLHF. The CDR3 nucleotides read TGTGCCAGCAGCGTAGGTGGACAGGTTAGCTCACCCCTCCACTTT.

The CDR3 DNA follows: TGTGCCAGCAGTTACACTGACAGGGCCTCTGGAAACACCATATATTTT. It yields the protein CASSYTDRASGNTIYF. The chain combines TRBV6-5 with TRBJ1-3, with 7 bases aligning to TRBD1. Trimming cost V 2 bases and J 0 bases; bases outside gene matches: 4. This CDR3 contains 16 residues. Germline V gene sequence: CDR1 MNHEY, CDR2 SVGAGI.

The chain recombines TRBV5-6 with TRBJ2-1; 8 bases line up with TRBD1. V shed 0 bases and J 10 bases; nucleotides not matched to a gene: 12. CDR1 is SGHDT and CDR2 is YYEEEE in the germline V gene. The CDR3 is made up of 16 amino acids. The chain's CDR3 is CASSLDLGTGFDEQFF. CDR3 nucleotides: TGTGCCAGCAGCTTGGATCTCGGGACAGGTTTTGACGAGCAGTTCTTC.

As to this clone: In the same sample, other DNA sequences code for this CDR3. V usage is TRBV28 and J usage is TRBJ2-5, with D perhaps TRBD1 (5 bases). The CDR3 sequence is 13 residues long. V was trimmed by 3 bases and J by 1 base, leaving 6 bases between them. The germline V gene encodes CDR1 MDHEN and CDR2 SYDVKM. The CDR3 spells CASSLTVQETQYF. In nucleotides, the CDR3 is TGTGCCAGCAGTTTGACAGTCCAAGAGACCCAGTACTTC.

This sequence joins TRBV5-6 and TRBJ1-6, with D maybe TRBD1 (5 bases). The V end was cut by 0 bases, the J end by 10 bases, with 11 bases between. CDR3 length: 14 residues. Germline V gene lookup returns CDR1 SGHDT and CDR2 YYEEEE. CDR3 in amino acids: CASSLAGGGSPLHF. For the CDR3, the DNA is TGTGCCAGCAGCTTGGCCGGGGGTGGGTCACCCCTCCACTTT.

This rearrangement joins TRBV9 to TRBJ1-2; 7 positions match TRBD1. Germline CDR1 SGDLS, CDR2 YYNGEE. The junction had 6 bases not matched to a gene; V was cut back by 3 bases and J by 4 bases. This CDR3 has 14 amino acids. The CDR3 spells CASSAQGGLYGYTF. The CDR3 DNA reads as TGTGCCAGCAGCGCCCAGGGGGGCCTCTATGGCTACACCTTC. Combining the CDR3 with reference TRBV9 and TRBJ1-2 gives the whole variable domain DSGVTQTPKHLITATGQRVTLRCSPRSGDLSVYWYQQSLDQGLQFLIQYYNGEERAKGNILERFSAQQFPDLHSELNLSSLELGDSALYFCASSAQGGLYGYTFGSGTRLTVV.

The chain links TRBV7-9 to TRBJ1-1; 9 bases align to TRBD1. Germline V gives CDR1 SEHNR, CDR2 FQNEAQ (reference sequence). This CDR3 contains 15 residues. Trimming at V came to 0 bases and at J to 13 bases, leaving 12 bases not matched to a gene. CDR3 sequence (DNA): TGTGCCAGCAGCTTAGCGTCCGGGACAGGGAAGTGGGTTTTCTTT. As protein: CASSLASGTGKWVFF.

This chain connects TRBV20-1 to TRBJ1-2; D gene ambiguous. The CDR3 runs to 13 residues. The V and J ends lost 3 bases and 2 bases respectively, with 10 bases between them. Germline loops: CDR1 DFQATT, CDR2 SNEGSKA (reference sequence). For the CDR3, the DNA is TGCAGTGCTAGTACGGGAGGGAACTATGGCTACACCTTC. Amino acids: CSASTGGNYGYTF.

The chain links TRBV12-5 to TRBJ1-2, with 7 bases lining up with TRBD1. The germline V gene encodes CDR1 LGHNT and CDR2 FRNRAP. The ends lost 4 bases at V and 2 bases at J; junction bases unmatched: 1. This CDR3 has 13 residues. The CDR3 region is CASGSDRNYGYTF. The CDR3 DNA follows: TGTGCTAGTGGTTCGGACAGGAACTATGGCTACACCTTC. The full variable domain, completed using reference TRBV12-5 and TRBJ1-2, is DARVTQTPRHKVTEMGQEVTMRCQPILGHNTVFWYRQTMMQGLELLAYFRNRAPLDDSGMPKDRFSAEMPDATLATLKIQPSEPRDSAVYFCASGSDRNYGYTFGSGTRLTVV.